This entry lists 16 T cell receptor beta chains sequenced from one sample in a study of T cell responses to AZD1222 COVID-19 vaccine. Sequencing used immunoSEQ multiplex PCR; TCRdb keeps in-frame clones, though not all of them. The sample holds approximately 89,000 clones, 75% to 95% seen once. Sequencing used peripheral blood, obtained 28 days after the second AZD1222 dose. Receptors originate from an adult who received the AZD1222 COVID-19 vaccine.

The chain has TRBV6-5 and TRBJ2-7; tentative D call: TRBD1 (6 bases). The germline V and J ends were trimmed by 4 bases and 4 bases, with 11 bases remaining between them. The CDR3 consists of 13 residues. Per the germline V gene, CDR1 is MNHEY and CDR2 is SVGAGI. The CDR3 nucleotides are TGTGCCAGCAGTTTCGGGACAAGTTACGAGCAGTACTTC. It translates to CASSFGTSYEQYF.

The gene calls are TRBV28 and TRBJ2-2; 12 bases match TRBD2. This CDR3 is 18 amino acids long. After removal of 6 bases from V and 5 bases from J, the junction contained 13 bases not matched to a gene. Germline CDR1 and CDR2: MDHEN and SYDVKM. In DNA form, the CDR3 reads TGTGCCAGCAGCCCGAACGGTATGACTAGCGGGAGTACCGGGGAGCTGTTTTTT. It yields the protein CASSPNGMTSGSTGELFF. The full variable domain, completed using reference TRBV28 and TRBJ2-2, is DVKVTQSSRYLVKRTGEKVFLECVQDMDHENMFWYRQDPGLGLRLIYFSYDVKMKEKGDIPEGYSVSREKKERFSLILESASTNQTSMYLCASSPNGMTSGSTGELFFGEGSRLTVL.

The table lists this clone with a few counts. The V gene is TRBV24-1, the J gene TRBJ1-2, with 8 bases that match TRBD1. Germline-derived CDR1 and CDR2 are KGHDR and SFDVKD. The CDR3 has 17 residues. J lost 1 base, V lost 4 bases, and 10 bases had no gene match. CDR3 amino acids: CATSDSTGAAFNYGYTF. The CDR3 nucleotides read TGTGCCACCAGTGACTCGACAGGGGCCGCTTTTAACTATGGCTACACCTTC.

The chain combines TRBV9 with TRBJ2-2; 8 bases line up with TRBD2. Germline V gene data show CDR1 as SGDLS and CDR2 as YYNGEE. Trimming took 1 base from V and 4 from J; bases not matched to a gene: 6. The CDR3 covers 16 residues. DNA for the CDR3: TGTGCCAGCAGCGTACTCGGGGGGGTAGCCACCGGGGAGCTGTTTTTT. This gives the protein CASSVLGGVATGELFF.

The chain couples TRBV7-2 to TRBJ2-7; D call uncertain. This CDR3 is built from 16 residues. V was clipped by 5 bases and J by 7 bases, with 24 bases between them. Germline assignment: CDR1 SGHTA and CDR2 FQGNSA. The DNA for the CDR3 is TGTGCCAGCAGCCATCTCCGAGAGACTTCGACTGGGGAGCAGTACTTC. Protein product: CASSHLRETSTGEQYF.

The chain is built from TRBV19 and TRBJ1-2; D ambiguous. This CDR3 region has 15 residues. Trimming left V 4 bases short and J 4 bases short, with 16 bases between. Per germline, CDR1 LNHDA and CDR2 SQIVND (reference sequence). CDR3 loop: CASSTERRGGYGYTF. The CDR3 DNA follows: TGTGCCAGTAGTACGGAAAGACGGGGAGGCTATGGCTACACCTTC. Using reference TRBV19 and TRBJ1-2 for the parts outside the CDR3, the full variable domain is DGGITQSPKYLFRKEGQNVTLSCEQNLNHDAMYWYRQDPGQGLRLIYYSQIVNDFQKGDIAEGYSVSREKKESFPLTVTSAQKNPTAFYLCASSTERRGGYGYTFGSGTRLTVV.

This chain links TRBV27 with TRBJ1-2; D gene ambiguous. The CDR3 has 15 residues. Per the germline V gene, CDR1 is MNHEY and CDR2 is SMNVEV (reference sequence). V shed 3 bases and J shed 2 bases, with 13 bases lying between them. The CDR3: CASSFRVGGNYGYTF. The CDR3 coding sequence is TGTGCCAGCAGTTTTCGCGTAGGAGGAAACTATGGCTACACCTTC.

This chain joins TRBV28 and TRBJ2-3; 10 nucleotides match TRBD2. V gave up 2 bases and J gave up 8 bases; unmatched junction bases: 4. The CDR3 runs 14 residues. Germline loops: CDR1 MDHEN, CDR2 SYDVKM. CDR3 sequence: CASSLPGLAATQYF. The DNA for the CDR3 is TGTGCCAGCAGTTTACCCGGACTAGCGGCTACGCAGTATTTT.

The chain is built from TRBV5-8 and TRBJ2-4, with TRBD1 matching over 9 bases. Germline CDR1 and CDR2: SGHTS and YDEGEE. Losses at the gene ends were 5 bases for V and 9 bases for J; bases not matched to a gene: 6. The CDR3 length is 13 residues. The CDR3 sequence: CASRHRGLGIQYF. The CDR3 bases are TGTGCCAGCAGACACAGGGGGCTGGGCATTCAGTACTTC.

The V call is TRBV30, the J call TRBJ1-2; 7 nucleotides match TRBD1. CDR1 is GTSNPN, CDR2 SVGIG, per germline (reference sequence). This CDR3 is 16 amino acids long. J lost 2 bases, V lost 0 bases, and 9 bases had no gene match. This chain's CDR3 is CAWSVQGGDRNYGYTF. CDR3 nucleotides: TGTGCCTGGAGTGTACAAGGGGGCGATCGAAACTATGGCTACACCTTC.

This chain joins TRBV4-1 and TRBJ2-3; the D gene is possibly TRBD1 (6 bases). This CDR3 has 15 residues. The V gene lost 1 base and the J gene lost 1 base, with 9 bases spanning the gap. Germline V gene data show CDR1 as MGHRA and CDR2 as YSYEKL. The CDR3 bases are TGCGCCAGCAGCCAAGGGGCAGGGGGCACAGATACGCAGTATTTT. Translated, it gives CASSQGAGGTDTQYF.

This rearrangement joins TRBV5-8 to TRBJ2-1; D gene unclear. CDR1 and CDR2 (germline): SGHTS, YDEGEE. This CDR3 spans 15 amino acids. V lost 0 bases to trimming and J lost 3 bases, with 10 bases between them. The CDR3 sequence is CASSLVPGVYNEQFF. CDR3 coding DNA: TGTGCCAGCAGCTTGGTCCCAGGAGTCTACAATGAGCAGTTCTTC.

The chain links TRBV4-1 to TRBJ1-1; D is perhaps TRBD1 (6 bases). V lost 5 bases, J lost 0 bases, and 13 bases lay in between. This CDR3 has 15 amino acids. In germline, CDR1 is MGHRA, CDR2 YSYEKL. The CDR3: CASSYSGTLNTEAFF. The CDR3 coding sequence is TGCGCCAGCAGCTACTCCGGGACACTGAACACTGAAGCTTTCTTT.

The chain employs TRBV11-1 and TRBJ1-1; unclear D gene. The V and J ends lost 5 bases and 4 bases respectively, with 14 bases between them. The CDR3 sequence is 14 residues long. Germline V gives CDR1 SGHAT, CDR2 FQDESV (reference sequence). As DNA, the CDR3 is TGTGCCAGCAGCCCGCGGGGTGGGAGCACTGAAGCTTTCTTT. This gives the protein CASSPRGGSTEAFF.

The chain carries TRBV19 and TRBJ2-1; either TRBD1 or TRBD2 may fit D (5 bases each). The CDR3 is made up of 16 amino acids. Germline values: CDR1 LNHDA, CDR2 SQIVND (reference sequence). V was clipped by 6 bases and J by 0 bases, with 15 bases between them. The chain's CDR3 is CASRIDGTSSYNEQFF. In DNA, the CDR3 is TGTGCCAGTAGGATTGACGGGACCAGCTCCTACAATGAGCAGTTCTTC.

The DNA of the CDR3 is TGTGCCAGCTCACAGTCCGGGACAGGGGACACCGGGGAGCTGTTTTTT. It translates to CASSQSGTGDTGELFF. V and J are TRBV18 and TRBJ2-2, with 10 bases aligning to TRBD1. J was trimmed by 3 bases and V by 4 bases; bases with no gene match: 5. Germline V gene lookup returns CDR1 KGHSH and CDR2 LQKENI. The CDR3 loop spans 16 amino acids.